This T cell receptor (beta chain) was recorded in a study of blood T cell repertoires in COVID-19. Study-wide context: From T cells, B-cell-depleted T cells, or PBMCs came the material, which was cDNA or gDNA.

CDR3 length: 15 residues. Germline V gene sequence: CDR1 MDHEN, CDR2 SYDVKM. V was cut by 1 base and J by 4 bases, with 10 bases left in between. Per the original methods: Reference gene primer amplification in the assay estimated nucleated cell counts. Profiling relied on immunoSEQ multiplex PCR, and the TCRdb table lists in-frame clones only, not all of them. That table is the source of V, J and clone size, and D and trimming were worked out from the DNA. Among about 150,000 clones, about 86% were seen once, and the ten largest hold around 7%. Source material: PBMCs or T cells enriched from blood (not recorded which). This TCR derives from a man between 50 and 59 years old who had recovered from COVID-19. This chain uses TRBV28 with TRBJ1-4; weak D call: TRBD1 (6 bases). CDR3 residues: CASSLFQGFNEKLFF. In nucleotides, the CDR3 is TGTGCCAGCAGTTTATTCCAGGGGTTTAATGAAAAACTGTTTTTT. Full variable domain (outside the CDR3, taken from reference TRBV28 and TRBJ1-4): DVKVTQSSRYLVKRTGEKVFLECVQDMDHENMFWYRQDPGLGLRLIYFSYDVKMKEKGDIPEGYSVSREKKERFSLILESASTNQTSMYLCASSLFQGFNEKLFFGSGTQLSVL.